The 3 T cell receptor beta chains below come from one sample, sequenced in a study of Graves' ophthalmopathy and Graves' hyperthyroidism. Researchers took RNA transcripts and amplified TCR beta CDR3 regions from them. Scientists carried out first-round RT-PCR using HTBI primers and then a second-round multiplex PCR. Using its own MiXCR run on the multiplex PCR reads, TCRdb lists one record per CDR3 protein. The data hold roughly 420,000 distinct CDR3 sequences, with over 20% observed a single time. Sequencing was carried out using peripheral blood. The receptors stem from a woman under 30 with stable Graves' hyperthyroidism.

This clonotype was counted ten times or more. This rearrangement joins TRBV25-1 to TRBJ2-7; D is perhaps TRBD2 (6 bases). V gave up 5 bases and J gave up 5 bases, with 19 bases separating them. CDR1 is MGHDK, CDR2 SYGVNS, per germline. This CDR3 spans 15 amino acids. The CDR3 DNA reads as TGTGCCAGCAGTTCCCCGGAGGGAGACACAGACGAGCAGTACTTC. The encoded protein is CASSSPEGDTDEQYF.

Ten or more counts support this clonotype. The chain carries TRBV20-1 and TRBJ2-7; the match to TRBD2 covers 10 bases. This CDR3 is 15 amino acids long. Germline values: CDR1 DFQATT, CDR2 SNEGSKA (reference sequence). The junction had 10 bases not matched to a gene; V was cut back by 3 bases and J by 5 bases. The CDR3 loop reads CSASASGSIVHEQYF. For the CDR3, the DNA is TGCAGTGCTAGCGCTAGCGGGAGTATAGTCCACGAGCAGTACTTC.

The table lists this clonotype with many counts. The CDR3, as DNA: TGTGCCAGCAGTTTACCAGAAACCCAAGAGACCCAGTACTTC. It yields the protein CASSLPETQETQYF. V usage is TRBV12-3 or TRBV12-4 and J usage is TRBJ2-5; no reliable D call. This CDR3 is 14 amino acids long. Trimming removed 2 bases at V and 1 base at J, with 8 bases between.